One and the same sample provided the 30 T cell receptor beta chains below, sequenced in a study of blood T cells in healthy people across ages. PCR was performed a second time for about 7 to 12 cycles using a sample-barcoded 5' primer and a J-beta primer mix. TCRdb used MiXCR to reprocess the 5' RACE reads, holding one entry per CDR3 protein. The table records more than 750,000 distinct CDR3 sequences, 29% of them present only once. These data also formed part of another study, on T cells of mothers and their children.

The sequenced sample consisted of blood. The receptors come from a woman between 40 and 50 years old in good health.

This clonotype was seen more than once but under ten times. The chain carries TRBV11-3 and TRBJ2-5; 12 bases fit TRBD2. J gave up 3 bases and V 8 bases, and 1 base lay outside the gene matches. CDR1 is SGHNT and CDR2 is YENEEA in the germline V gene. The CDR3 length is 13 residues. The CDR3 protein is CASRTSGEETQYF. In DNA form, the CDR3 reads TGTGCCAGCCGGACTAGCGGGGAAGAGACCCAGTACTTC. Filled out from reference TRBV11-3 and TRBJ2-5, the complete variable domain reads EAGVVQSPRYKIIEKKQPVAFWCNPISGHNTLYWYLQNLGQGPELLIRYENEEAVDDSQLPKDRFSAERLKGVDSTLKIQPAELGDSAVYLCASRTSGEETQYFGPGTRLLVL.

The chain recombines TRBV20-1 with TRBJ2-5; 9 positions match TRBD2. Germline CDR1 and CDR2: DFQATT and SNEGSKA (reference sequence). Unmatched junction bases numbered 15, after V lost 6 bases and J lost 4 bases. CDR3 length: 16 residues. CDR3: CSASTGLAGSGETQYF. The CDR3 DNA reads TGCAGTGCCAGTACCGGGCTAGCGGGGTCCGGAGAGACCCAGTACTTC.

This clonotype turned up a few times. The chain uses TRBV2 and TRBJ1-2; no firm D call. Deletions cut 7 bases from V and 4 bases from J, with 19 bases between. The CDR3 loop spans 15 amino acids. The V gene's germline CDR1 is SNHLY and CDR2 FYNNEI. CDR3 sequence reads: CASTQNRGSRYGYTF. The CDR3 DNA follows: TGTGCCAGCACTCAGAACCGAGGCAGCCGCTATGGCTACACCTTC.

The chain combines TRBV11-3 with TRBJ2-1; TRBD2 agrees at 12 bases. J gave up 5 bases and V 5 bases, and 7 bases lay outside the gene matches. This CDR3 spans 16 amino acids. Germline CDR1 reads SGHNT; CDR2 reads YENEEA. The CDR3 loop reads CASSVGLAGRDNEQFF. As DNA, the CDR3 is TGTGCCAGCAGCGTCGGACTAGCGGGGCGAGACAATGAGCAGTTCTTC.

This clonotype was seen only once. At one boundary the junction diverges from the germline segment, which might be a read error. The CDR3: CASSPWGTTGERFF. CDR3 DNA sequence: TGTGCCAGCAGCCCTTGGGGGACCACCGGGGAGCGGTTTTTT. The rearrangement links TRBV7-9 to TRBJ2-2, with D tentatively TRBD1 or TRBD2 (5 bases each). Germline CDR1 is SEHNR and CDR2 is FQNEAQ (reference sequence). The CDR3 is 14 residues long.

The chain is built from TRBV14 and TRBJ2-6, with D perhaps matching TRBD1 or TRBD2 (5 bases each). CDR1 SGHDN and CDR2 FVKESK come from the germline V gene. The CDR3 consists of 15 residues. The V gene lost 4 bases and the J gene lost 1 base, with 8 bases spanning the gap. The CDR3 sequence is CASSRWGSGANVLTF. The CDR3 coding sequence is TGTGCCAGCAGCCGCTGGGGGTCTGGGGCCAACGTCCTGACTTTC.

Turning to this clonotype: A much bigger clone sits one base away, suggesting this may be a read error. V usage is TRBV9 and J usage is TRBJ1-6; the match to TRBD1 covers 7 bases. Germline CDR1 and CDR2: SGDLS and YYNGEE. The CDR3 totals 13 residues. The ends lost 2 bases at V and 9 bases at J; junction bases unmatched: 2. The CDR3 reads CASSVAGGSPLHF. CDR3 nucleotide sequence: TGTGCCAGCAGCGTGGCAGGGGGTTCACCCCTCCACTTT.

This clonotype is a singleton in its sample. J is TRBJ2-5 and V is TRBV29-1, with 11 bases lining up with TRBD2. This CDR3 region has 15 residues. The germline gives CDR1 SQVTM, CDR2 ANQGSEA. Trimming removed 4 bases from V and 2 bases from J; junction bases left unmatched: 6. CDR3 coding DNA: TGCAGCGTTGGACTAGCGGGGATTGGACAAGAGACCCAGTACTTC. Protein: CSVGLAGIGQETQYF.

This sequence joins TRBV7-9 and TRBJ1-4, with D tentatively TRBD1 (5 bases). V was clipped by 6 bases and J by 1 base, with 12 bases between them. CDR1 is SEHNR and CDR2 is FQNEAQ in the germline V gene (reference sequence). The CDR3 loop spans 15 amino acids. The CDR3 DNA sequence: TGTGCCAGCAGGGGGGAGACAGTAACTAATGAAAAACTGTTTTTT. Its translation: CASRGETVTNEKLFF.

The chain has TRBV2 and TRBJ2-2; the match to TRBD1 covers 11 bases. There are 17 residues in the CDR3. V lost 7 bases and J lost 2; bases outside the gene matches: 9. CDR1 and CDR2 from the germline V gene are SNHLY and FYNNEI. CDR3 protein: CASTRGTGGFNTGELFF. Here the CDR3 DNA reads TGTGCCAGCACTCGAGGGACAGGGGGTTTCAACACCGGGGAGCTGTTTTTT.

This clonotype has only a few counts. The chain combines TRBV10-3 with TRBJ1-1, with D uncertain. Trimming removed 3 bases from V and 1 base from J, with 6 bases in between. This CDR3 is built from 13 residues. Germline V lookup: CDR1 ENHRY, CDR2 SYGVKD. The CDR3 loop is CAISDSGNTEAFF. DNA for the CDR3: TGTGCCATCAGTGATTCAGGGAACACTGAAGCTTTCTTT.

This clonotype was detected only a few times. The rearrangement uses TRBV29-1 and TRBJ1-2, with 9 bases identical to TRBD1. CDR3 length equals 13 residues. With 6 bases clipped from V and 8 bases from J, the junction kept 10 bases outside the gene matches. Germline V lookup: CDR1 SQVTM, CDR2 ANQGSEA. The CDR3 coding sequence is TGCAGCGTCTCACAGGGGGCGTCTGGCGGCTACACCTTC. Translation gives CSVSQGASGGYTF.

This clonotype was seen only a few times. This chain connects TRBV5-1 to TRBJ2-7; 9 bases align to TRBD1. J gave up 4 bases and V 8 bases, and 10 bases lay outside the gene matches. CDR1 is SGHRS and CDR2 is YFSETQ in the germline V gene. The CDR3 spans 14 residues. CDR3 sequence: CASKIGQGMYEQYF. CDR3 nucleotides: TGCGCCAGTAAAATAGGACAGGGGATGTACGAGCAGTACTTC. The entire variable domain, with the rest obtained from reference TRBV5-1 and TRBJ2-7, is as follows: KAGVTQTPRYLIKTRGQQVTLSCSPISGHRSVSWYQQTPGQGLQFLFEYFSETQRNKGNFPGRFSGRQFSNSRSEMNVSTLELGDSALYLCASKIGQGMYEQYFGPGTRLTVT.

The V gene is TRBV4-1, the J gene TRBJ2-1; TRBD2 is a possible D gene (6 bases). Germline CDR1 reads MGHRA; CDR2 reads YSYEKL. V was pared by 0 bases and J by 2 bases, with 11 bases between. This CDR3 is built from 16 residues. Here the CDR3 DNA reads TGCGCCAGCAGCCAAGATCTGACGGGAGCCTACAATGAGCAGTTCTTC. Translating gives CASSQDLTGAYNEQFF.

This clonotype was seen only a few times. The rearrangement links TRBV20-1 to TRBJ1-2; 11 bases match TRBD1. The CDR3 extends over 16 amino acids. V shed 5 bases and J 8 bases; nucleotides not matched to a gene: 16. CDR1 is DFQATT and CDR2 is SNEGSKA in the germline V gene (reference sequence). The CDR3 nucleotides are TGCAGTGCTCTACCCCCGGGACAGGGGGTTTTAAGCGGCTACACCTTC. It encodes CSALPPGQGVLSGYTF.

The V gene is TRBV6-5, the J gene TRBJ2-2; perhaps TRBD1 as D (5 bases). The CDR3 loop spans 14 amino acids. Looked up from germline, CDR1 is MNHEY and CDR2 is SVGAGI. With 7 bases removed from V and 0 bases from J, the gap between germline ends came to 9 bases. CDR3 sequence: CASNTGPNTGELFF. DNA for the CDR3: TGTGCCAGCAATACAGGACCGAACACCGGGGAGCTGTTTTTT.

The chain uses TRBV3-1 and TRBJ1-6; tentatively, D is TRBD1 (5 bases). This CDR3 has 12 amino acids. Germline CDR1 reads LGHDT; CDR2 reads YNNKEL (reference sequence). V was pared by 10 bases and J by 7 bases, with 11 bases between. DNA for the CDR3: TGTGCCACCACGGGACCCAATTCACCCCTCCACTTT. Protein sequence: CATTGPNSPLHF.

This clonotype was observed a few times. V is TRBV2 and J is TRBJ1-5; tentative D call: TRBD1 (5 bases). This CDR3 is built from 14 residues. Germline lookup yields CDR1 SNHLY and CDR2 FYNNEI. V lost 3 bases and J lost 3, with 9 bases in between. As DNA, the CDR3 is TGTGCCAGCAGTGATGAGGGGAACAATCAGCCCCAGCATTTT. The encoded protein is CASSDEGNNQPQHF.

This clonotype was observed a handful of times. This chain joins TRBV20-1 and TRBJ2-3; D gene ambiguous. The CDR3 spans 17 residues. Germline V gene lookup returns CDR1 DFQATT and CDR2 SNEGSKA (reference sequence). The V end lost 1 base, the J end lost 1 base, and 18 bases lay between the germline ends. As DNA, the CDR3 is TGCAGTGCTAGAGGAATCGCCGTGCAAAGGGGCACAGATACGCAGTATTTT. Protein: CSARGIAVQRGTDTQYF.

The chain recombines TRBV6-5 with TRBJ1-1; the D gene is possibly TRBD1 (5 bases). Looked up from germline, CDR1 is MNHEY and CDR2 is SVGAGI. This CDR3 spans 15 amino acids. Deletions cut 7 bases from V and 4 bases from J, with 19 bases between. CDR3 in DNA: TGTGCCAGCAACGAGGGGACCTCCGAAGGCACTGAAGCTTTCTTT. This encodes CASNEGTSEGTEAFF.

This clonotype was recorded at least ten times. In nucleotides, the CDR3 is TGTGCCAGCAGCTTAGGGGCAGCAATTGGAAATGAGCAGTTCTTC. It specifies CASSLGAAIGNEQFF. The chain is built from TRBV7-9 and TRBJ2-1; D ambiguous. The V end was cut by 1 base, the J end by 7 bases, with 14 bases between. The CDR3 loop spans 15 amino acids. Germline assignment: CDR1 SEHNR and CDR2 FQNEAQ (reference sequence). Using reference TRBV7-9 and TRBJ2-1 for the parts outside the CDR3, the full variable domain is DTGVSQNPRHKITKRGQNVTFRCDPISEHNRLYWYRQTLGQGPEFLTYFQNEAQLEKSRLLSDRFSAERPKGSFSTLEIQRTEQGDSAMYLCASSLGAAIGNEQFFGPGTRLTVL.

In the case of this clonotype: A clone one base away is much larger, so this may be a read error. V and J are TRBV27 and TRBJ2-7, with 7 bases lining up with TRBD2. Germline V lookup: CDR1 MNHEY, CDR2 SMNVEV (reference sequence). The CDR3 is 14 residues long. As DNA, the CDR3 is TGTACCAGCAGTTCAGCTCTTGCGGGGGACGAGCAGTACTTC. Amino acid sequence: CTSSSALAGDEQYF.

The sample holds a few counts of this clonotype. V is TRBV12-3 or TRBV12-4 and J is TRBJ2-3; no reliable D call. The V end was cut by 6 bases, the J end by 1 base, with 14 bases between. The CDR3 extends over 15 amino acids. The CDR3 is CASSRVRPRTDTQYF. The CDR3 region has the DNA TGTGCCAGCAGCCGGGTTCGTCCCCGCACAGATACGCAGTATTTT.

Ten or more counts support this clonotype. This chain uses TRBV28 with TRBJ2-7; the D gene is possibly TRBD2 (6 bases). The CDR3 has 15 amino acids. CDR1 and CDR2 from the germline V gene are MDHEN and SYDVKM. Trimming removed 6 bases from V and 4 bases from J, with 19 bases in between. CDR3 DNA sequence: TGTGCCAGCAGAAACCGGGACTCACTGGCGTACGAGCAGTACTTC. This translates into CASRNRDSLAYEQYF.

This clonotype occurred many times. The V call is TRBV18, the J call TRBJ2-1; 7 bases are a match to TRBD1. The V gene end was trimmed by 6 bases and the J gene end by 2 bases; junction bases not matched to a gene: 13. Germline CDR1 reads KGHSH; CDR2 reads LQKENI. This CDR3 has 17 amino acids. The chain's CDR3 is CASSQNGQAGTYNEQFF. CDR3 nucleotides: TGTGCCAGCTCGCAGAACGGACAGGCCGGGACCTACAATGAGCAGTTCTTC.

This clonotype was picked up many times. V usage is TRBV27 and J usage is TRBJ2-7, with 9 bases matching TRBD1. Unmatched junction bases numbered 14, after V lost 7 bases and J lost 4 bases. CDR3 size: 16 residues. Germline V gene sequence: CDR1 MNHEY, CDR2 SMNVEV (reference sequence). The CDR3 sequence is CASTKEIGQGRYEQYF. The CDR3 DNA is TGTGCCAGCACTAAAGAGATTGGACAGGGGCGATACGAGCAGTACTTC.

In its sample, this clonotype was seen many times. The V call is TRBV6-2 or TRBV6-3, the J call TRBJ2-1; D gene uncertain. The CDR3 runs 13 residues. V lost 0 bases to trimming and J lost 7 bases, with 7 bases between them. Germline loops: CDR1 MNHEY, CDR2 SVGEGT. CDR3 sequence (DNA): TGTGCCAGCAGTTACTCGATAGAGAATGAGCAGTTCTTC. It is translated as CASSYSIENEQFF.

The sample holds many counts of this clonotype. The CDR3 sequence: CASSVGQSSYNEQFF. The DNA of the CDR3 is TGTGCCAGCAGTGTTGGGCAGAGCTCCTACAATGAGCAGTTCTTC. The chain recombines TRBV25-1 with TRBJ2-1; D unclear. The CDR3 is made up of 15 amino acids. Trimming pared 4 bases from V and 0 bases from J, leaving 10 bases between. Germline V gene sequence: CDR1 MGHDK, CDR2 SYGVNS.

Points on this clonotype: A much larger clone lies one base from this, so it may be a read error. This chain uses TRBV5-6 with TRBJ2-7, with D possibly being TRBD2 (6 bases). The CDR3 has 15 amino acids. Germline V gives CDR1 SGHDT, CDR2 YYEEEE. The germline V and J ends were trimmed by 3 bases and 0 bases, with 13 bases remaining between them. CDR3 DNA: TGTGCCAGCAGCTGGAGGGACTCGAGCTCCTACGAGCAGTACTTC. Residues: CASSWRDSSSYEQYF.

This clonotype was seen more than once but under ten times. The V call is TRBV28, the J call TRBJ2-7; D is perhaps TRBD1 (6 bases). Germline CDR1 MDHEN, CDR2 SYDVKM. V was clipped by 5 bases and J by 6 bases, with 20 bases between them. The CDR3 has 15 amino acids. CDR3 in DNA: TGTGCCAGCAGTCCGGCGAGAGAGGGGGTCGGCGAGCAGTACTTC. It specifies CASSPAREGVGEQYF.